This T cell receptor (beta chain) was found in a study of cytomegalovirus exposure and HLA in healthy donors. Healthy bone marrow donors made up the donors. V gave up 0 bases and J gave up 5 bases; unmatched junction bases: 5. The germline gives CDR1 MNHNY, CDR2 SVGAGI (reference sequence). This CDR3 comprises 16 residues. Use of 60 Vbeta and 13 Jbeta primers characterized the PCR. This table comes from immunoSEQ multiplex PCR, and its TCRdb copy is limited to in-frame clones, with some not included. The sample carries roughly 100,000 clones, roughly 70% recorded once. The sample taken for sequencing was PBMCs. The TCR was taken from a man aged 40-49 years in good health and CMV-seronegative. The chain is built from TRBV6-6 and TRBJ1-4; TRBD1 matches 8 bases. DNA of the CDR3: TGTGCCAGCAGTTACTCGAGACAGGGGCCGAATGAAAAACTGTTTTTT. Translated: CASSYSRQGPNEKLFF.